This TCR beta chain is drawn from a study of cytomegalovirus exposure and HLA in healthy donors. The PCR was carried out with 60 Vbeta primers and 13 Jbeta primers. The repertoire was sequenced with immunoSEQ multiplex PCR; TCRdb's copy has only in-frame clones and lacks some. Here the sample spans over 150,000 clones, around 82% being singletons. In germline, CDR1 is SGDLS, CDR2 YYNGEE. The ends were cut back, 0 bases at V and 5 bases at J, with 15 bases in the middle. This CDR3 has 16 residues. The sequenced sample was PBMCs. V and J are TRBV9 and TRBJ2-1; D gene ambiguous. The sequence was obtained from a woman aged 45-65 years in good health and CMV-seropositive. The CDR3 is CASSVGATRPHNEQFF. DNA of the CDR3: TGTGCCAGCAGCGTAGGGGCGACAAGGCCTCACAATGAGCAGTTCTTC.